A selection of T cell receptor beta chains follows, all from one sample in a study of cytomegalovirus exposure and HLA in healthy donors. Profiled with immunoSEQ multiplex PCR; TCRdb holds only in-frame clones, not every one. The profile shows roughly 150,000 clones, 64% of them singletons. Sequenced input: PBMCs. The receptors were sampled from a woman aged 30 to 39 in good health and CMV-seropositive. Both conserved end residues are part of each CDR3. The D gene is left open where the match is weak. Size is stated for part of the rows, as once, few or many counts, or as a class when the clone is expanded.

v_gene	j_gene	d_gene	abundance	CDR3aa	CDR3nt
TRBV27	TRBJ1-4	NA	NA	CASSFFASSTNEKLFF	TGTGCCAGCAGTTTTTTCGCCAGTTCAACTAATGAAAAACTGTTTTTT
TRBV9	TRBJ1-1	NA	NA	CASSVVAGFAFPEAFF	TGTGCCAGCAGCGTAGTGGCGGGGTTCGCGTTCCCTGAAGCTTTCTTT
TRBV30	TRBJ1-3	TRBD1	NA	CACLGQGRFSGNTIYF	TGTGCCTGCCTGGGACAGGGCCGCTTCTCTGGAAACACCATATATTTT
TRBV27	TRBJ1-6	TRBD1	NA	CASSLRDRALPDSPLHF	TGTGCCAGCAGCCTTAGGGACAGAGCCCTACCTGATTCACCCCTCCACTTT
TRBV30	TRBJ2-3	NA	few	CAWRTLLIDTQYF	TGTGCCTGGAGGACTCTTCTAATAGATACGCAGTATTTT
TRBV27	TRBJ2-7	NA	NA	CASSLAETYEQYF	TGTGCCAGCAGTTTAGCGGAAACCTACGAGCAGTACTTC
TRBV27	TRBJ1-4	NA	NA	CASTTGTLEKLFF	TGTGCCAGCACTACCGGGACATTAGAAAAACTGTTTTTT
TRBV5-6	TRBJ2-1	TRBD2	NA	CASSSGLAGVYEQFF	TGTGCCAGCAGCTCGGGACTAGCGGGGGTATATGAGCAGTTCTTC
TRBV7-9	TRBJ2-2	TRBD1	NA	CASSPRGQGGTGELFF	TGTGCCAGCAGCCCAAGGGGACAGGGGGGCACCGGGGAGCTGTTTTTT
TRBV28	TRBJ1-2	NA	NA	CASSFGIASYGYTF	TGTGCCAGCAGTTTCGGGATAGCCTCCTACGGCTACACCTTC
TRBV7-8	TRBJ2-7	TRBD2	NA	CASAPRRAGPYEQYF	TGTGCCAGCGCCCCGAGGAGAGCGGGGCCCTACGAGCAGTACTTC
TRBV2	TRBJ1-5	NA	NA	CATLTPINQPQHF	TGTGCCACCCTAACCCCGATCAATCAGCCCCAGCATTTT
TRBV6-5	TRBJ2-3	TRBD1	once	CASSPGQGLLNTQYF	TGTGCCAGCAGTCCAGGACAGGGGTTATTGAATACGCAGTATTTT
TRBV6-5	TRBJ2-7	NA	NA	CASSRQGVSYEQYF	TGTGCCAGTTCCCGTCAGGGCGTCTCCTACGAGCAGTACTTC
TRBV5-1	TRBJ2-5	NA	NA	CASSLATDGTQYF	TGCGCCAGCAGCTTGGCCACAGACGGGACCCAGTACTTC
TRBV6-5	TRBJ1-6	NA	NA	CASTGRGDSPLHF	TGTGCCAGCACGGGCAGGGGTGATTCACCCCTCCACTTT
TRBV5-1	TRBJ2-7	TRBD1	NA	CASTQTGGWYEQYF	TGCGCCAGCACCCAAACAGGGGGTTGGTACGAGCAGTACTTC
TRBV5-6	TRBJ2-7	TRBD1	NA	CASSRRLTGGDEQYF	TGTGCCAGCAGCCGGCGGTTAACAGGGGGAGACGAGCAGTACTTC
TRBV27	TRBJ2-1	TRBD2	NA	CASSGTSGGYNEQFF	TGTGCCAGCAGCGGGACTAGCGGGGGATACAATGAGCAGTTCTTC
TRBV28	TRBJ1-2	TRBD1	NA	CASSNSDRFGYTF	TGTGCCAGCAGTAACTCGGACAGGTTTGGCTACACCTTC
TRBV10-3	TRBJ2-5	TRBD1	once	CAISRTGQETQYF	TGTGCCATCAGCAGGACAGGCCAAGAGACCCAGTACTTC
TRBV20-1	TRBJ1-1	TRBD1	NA	CSAPGQSEAFF	TGCAGTGCACCGGGACAGAGTGAAGCTTTCTTT